The text below deals with one T cell receptor (beta chain). This sample is part of a study of blood T cell repertoires in COVID-19. Study-level background: Samples taken during acute and convalescent COVID-19 were collected in the United States, Italy and Spain. PBMCs, B-cell-depleted T cells, or T cells were the source of the cDNA or gDNA that made up the material.

Trimming removed 7 bases at V and 5 bases at J, with 15 bases between. The CDR3 has 14 amino acids. Germline V CDR1 and CDR2: SNHLY, FYNNEI. As processed by the authors: For nucleated cells, counts were estimated from reference gene primer amplification. Some clones are missing from TCRdb's copy, which holds only in-frame ones; the method was immunoSEQ multiplex PCR. V and J calls and clone size are as listed in that table; D and trimming were resolved from the DNA. The data show 240,000 or so clones, about four fifths seen once. The sequenced sample consisted of peripheral blood. V and J are TRBV2 and TRBJ1-5, with TRBD1 as a possible D gene (5 bases). This clonotype was sampled from a young woman with acute or convalescent COVID-19. The CDR3 bases are TGTGCCAGCACCAAGGACGGGGGTCATCAGCCCCAGCATTTT. This translates into CASTKDGGHQPQHF.